These T cell receptor beta chains were read from a single sample in a study of monozygotic twins with inflammatory bowel disease. From its re-call of the 5' RACE reads, TCRdb lists each CDR3 protein once, without DNA. The sample holds roughly 160,000 distinct CDR3 sequences. What was sequenced was blood. The receptor set was obtained from a human donor with ulcerative colitis or Crohn's disease, or a healthy co-twin of an affected twin (not recorded which). Both conserved end residues are part of each CDR3. The order of the fields is CDR3 length, V gene, J gene, CDR3 protein.

14	TRBV6-6	TRBJ2-1	CASSRTAGYNEQFF
17	TRBV12-3/TRBV12-4	TRBJ1-5	CASRKTGALGNQGPQHF
15	TRBV7-9	TRBJ1-1	CASSWATGGSEGAFF
13	TRBV3-1	TRBJ2-1	CASSQDAGPWQFF
17	TRBV12-3/TRBV12-4	TRBJ2-1	CASSLAPGTIAYNEQFF
12	TRBV20-1	TRBJ1-4	CSAGQGAVKLFF
14	TRBV7-2	TRBJ2-5	CASSFWEGRETQYF
14	TRBV25-1	TRBJ2-3	CASSGRGGPDTQYF
13	TRBV7-7	TRBJ1-1	CASSPNPGTQAFF
13	TRBV7-3	TRBJ2-3	CASSPSGADTQYF
16	TRBV18	TRBJ2-5	CASSPQAGALQETQYF
15	TRBV24-1	TRBJ2-1	CAASGGRGTYNEQLF
16	TRBV6-5	TRBJ2-7	CASSYPDRSGSYEQYF
15	TRBV28	TRBJ2-7	CASSHNRGPLQEQYF
16	TRBV20-1	TRBJ2-7	CSAVPSGRAFLYEQYF
14	TRBV5-5	TRBJ1-5	CASSPGVGNQPQHF
16	TRBV4-3	TRBJ2-7	CASSQEWGGSQGEQYF
15	TRBV11-2	TRBJ2-7	CASSLGTVMTYEQYF
17	TRBV5-1	TRBJ2-1	CASSPPSGTPGYNEQFF
17	TRBV28	TRBJ2-5	CATAPGTSGYYQETQYF
15	TRBV9	TRBJ1-5	CASSDGTAGAQPQHF
17	TRBV12-3/TRBV12-4	TRBJ1-1	CASSKGGGQGVGTEAFF
15	TRBV28	TRBJ1-1	CASSLMGQGDTEAFF
14	TRBV20-1	TRBJ1-2	CSAAGTGANYGYTF
17	TRBV4-1	TRBJ2-7	CASSRLPPGLAPYEQYF
14	TRBV27	TRBJ1-1	CASTTDRGTTEAFF
15	TRBV5-1	TRBJ2-7	CASRILDGDSYEQYF
13	TRBV20-1	TRBJ2-3	CSAPGGGTDTQYF
15	TRBV12-3/TRBV12-4	TRBJ1-2	CASSSPGGQPYGYTF
13	TRBV13	TRBJ1-6	CASSLKLDSPLHF
15	TRBV4-3	TRBJ2-5	CASSQDRTGVQTQYF
15	TRBV11-2	TRBJ2-7	CASSLVGGSSYELYF
17	TRBV24-1	TRBJ1-5	CATSDTGTGGRNQPQHF
13	TRBV6-1	TRBJ1-2	CASSKTANYGYTF
12	TRBV12-5	TRBJ1-6	CASGLGRTALHF
13	TRBV5-1	TRBJ2-7	CASSSGQLYEQYF
14	TRBV5-1	TRBJ1-2	CASTTEPGNYGYTF
15	TRBV5-1	TRBJ2-1	CASSLGGGRGNEQFF
14	TRBV2	TRBJ2-2	CASSELKVTGELFF
14	TRBV7-2	TRBJ1-1	CASSSQGARTEAFF
13	TRBV7-2	TRBJ2-1	CASSLSVGNEQFF
21	TRBV21-1	TRBJ2-5	CASSKARFEKLYSSFQETQYF
19	TRBV9	TRBJ2-1	CASSEGLAGGSSSYNEQFF
14	TRBV5-1	TRBJ1-5	CASSFEGPHQPQHF
14	TRBV7-3	TRBJ1-1	CASSLKRDTGEAFF
13	TRBV4-2	TRBJ2-3	CASSHVAADTQYF
17	TRBV6-5	TRBJ2-7	CASSSGPGSGRWYEQYF
16	TRBV7-9	TRBJ2-5	CASSSPPGQGLGTQYF
22	TRBV3-1	TRBJ2-7	CASSQTPGTSGRSGFFSYEQYF
14	TRBV4-3	TRBJ1-2	CASSQEVTSYGYTF
16	TRBV12-5	TRBJ2-3	CASGLPVGAYTDTQYF